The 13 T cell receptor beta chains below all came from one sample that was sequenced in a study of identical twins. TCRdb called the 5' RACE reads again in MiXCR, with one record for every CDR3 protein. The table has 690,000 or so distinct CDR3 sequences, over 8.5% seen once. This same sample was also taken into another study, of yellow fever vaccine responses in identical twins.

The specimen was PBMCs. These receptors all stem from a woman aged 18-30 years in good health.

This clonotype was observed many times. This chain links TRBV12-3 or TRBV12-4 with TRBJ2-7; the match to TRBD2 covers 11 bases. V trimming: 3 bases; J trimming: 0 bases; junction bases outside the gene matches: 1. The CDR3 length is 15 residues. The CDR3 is CASSLGLAASYEQYF. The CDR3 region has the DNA TGTGCCAGCAGTTTGGGACTAGCGGCCTCCTACGAGCAGTACTTC.

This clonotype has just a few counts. The CDR3 nucleotides read TGTGCCACCAGTCGACAGGGATTCACAGATACGCAGTATTTT. This translates into CATSRQGFTDTQYF. The chain is built from TRBV15 and TRBJ2-3, with TRBD1 matching 7 bases. The CDR3 length is 14 residues. The germline CDR1 and CDR2 sequences are LNHNV and YYDKDF (reference sequence). Trimming took 6 bases from V and 2 from J; bases not matched to a gene: 5.

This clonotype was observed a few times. This CDR3 is CASYSGSTYEQYF. In DNA, the CDR3 is TGTGCCAGCTATAGCGGAAGCACCTACGAGCAGTACTTC. The genes are TRBV6-1 and TRBJ2-7; D might be TRBD2 (6 bases). V was cut by 8 bases and J by 2 bases, with 13 bases left in between. The germline gives CDR1 MNHNS, CDR2 SASEGT. This CDR3 is 13 amino acids long.

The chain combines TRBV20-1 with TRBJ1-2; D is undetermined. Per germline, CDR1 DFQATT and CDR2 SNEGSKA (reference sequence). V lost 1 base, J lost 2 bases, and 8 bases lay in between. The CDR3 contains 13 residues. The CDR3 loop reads CSARVEGNYGYTF. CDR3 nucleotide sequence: TGCAGTGCTAGAGTGGAAGGAAACTATGGCTACACCTTC.

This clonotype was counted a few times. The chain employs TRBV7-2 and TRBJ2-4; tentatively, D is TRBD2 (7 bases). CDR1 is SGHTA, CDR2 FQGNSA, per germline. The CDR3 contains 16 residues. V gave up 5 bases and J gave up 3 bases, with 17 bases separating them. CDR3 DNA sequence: TGTGCCAGCAGCCCGAGGGGGGGGCTAAGCAAAAACATTCAGTACTTC. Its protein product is CASSPRGGLSKNIQYF.

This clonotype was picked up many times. The CDR3 here is CASSPGRPDYEQYF. CDR3 in DNA: TGTGCCAGCAGCCCGGGACGGCCAGACTACGAGCAGTACTTC. V and J are TRBV7-9 and TRBJ2-7; D tentatively fits TRBD1 or TRBD2 (5 bases each). The V and J ends lost 5 bases and 3 bases respectively, with 14 bases between them. Germline-derived CDR1 and CDR2 are SEHNR and FQNEAQ (reference sequence). The CDR3 loop spans 14 amino acids.

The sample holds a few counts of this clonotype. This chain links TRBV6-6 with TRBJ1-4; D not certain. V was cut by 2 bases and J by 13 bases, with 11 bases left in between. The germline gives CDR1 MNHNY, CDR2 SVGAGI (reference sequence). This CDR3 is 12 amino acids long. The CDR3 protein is CASSYPQSGLFF. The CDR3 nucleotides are TGTGCCAGCAGTTACCCACAGTCGGGACTGTTTTTT.

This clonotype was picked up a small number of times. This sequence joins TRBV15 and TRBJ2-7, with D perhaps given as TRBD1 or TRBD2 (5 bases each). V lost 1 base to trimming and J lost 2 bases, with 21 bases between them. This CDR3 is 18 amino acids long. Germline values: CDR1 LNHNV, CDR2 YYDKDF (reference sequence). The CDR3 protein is CATSRGTFIGTSTYEQYF. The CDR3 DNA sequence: TGTGCCACCAGCAGAGGAACCTTCATCGGGACGTCCACCTACGAGCAGTACTTC.

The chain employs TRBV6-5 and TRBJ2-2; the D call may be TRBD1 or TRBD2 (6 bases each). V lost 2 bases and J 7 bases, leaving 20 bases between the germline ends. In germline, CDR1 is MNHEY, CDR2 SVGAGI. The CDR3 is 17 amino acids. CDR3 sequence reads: CASSYPGSTGRNGELFF. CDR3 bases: TGTGCCAGCAGTTACCCTGGCTCTACAGGGAGGAACGGGGAGCTGTTTTTT.

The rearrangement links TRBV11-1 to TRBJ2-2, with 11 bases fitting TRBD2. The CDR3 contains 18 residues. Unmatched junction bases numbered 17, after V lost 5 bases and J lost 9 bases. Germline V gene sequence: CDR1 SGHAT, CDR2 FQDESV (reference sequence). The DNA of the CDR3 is TGTGCCAGCAGCCTCGGACTAGCGGGCGCCCGGGGGGGCCGGGAGCTGTTTTTT. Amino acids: CASSLGLAGARGGRELFF.

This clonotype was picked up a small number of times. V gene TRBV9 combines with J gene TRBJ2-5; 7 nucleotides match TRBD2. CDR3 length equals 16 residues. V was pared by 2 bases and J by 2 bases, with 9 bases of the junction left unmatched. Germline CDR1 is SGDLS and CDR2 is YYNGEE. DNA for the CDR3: TGTGCCAGCAGCGTGATGGGCGGGGGACCACAAGAGACCCAGTACTTC. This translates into CASSVMGGGPQETQYF.

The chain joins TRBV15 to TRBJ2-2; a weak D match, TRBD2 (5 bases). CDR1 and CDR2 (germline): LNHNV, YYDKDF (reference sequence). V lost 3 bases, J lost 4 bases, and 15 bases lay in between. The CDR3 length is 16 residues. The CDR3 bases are TGTGCCACCAGCAGGTCCGGGAACGTCCGCACCGGGGAGCTGTTTTTT. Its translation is CATSRSGNVRTGELFF.

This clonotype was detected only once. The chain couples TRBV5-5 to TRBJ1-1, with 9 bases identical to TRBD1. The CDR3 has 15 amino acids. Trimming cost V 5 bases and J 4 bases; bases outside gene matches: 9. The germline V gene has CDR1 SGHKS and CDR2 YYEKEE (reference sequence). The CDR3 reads CASRGGQGISTEAFF. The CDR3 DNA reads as TGTGCCAGCAGAGGCGGACAGGGGATTTCCACTGAAGCTTTCTTT.